A single sample is the source of the 9 T cell receptor beta chains below, sequenced in a study of blood T cell repertoires in COVID-19. The table came from immunoSEQ multiplex PCR; TCRdb's copy has only in-frame clones and leaves some out. The sample has fewer than 250,000 clones; 80% to 90% are singletons. The sequenced material came from peripheral blood. All receptors come from a woman of 80 years or more with COVID-19, enrolled during active disease.

The chain has TRBV5-1 and TRBJ2-1; 8 bases are a match to TRBD2. V was clipped by 4 bases and J by 8 bases; unmatched bases: 14. Looked up from germline, CDR1 is SGHRS and CDR2 is YFSETQ. This CDR3 region has 16 residues. This CDR3 reads CASSPNTGGLVDEQFF. CDR3 DNA sequence: TGCGCCAGCAGCCCGAATACGGGGGGGCTAGTCGATGAGCAGTTCTTC.

This CDR3 reads CASSQEYTGELFF. CDR3 bases: TGTGCCAGCAGCCAGGAGTACACCGGGGAGCTGTTTTTT. V is TRBV3-1 (or the pseudogene TRBV3-2) and J is TRBJ2-2; unclear D gene. Germline V gene lookup returns CDR1 LGHDT and CDR2 YNNKEL (reference sequence). The CDR3 has 13 amino acids. V lost 3 bases to trimming and J lost 3 bases, with 5 bases between them.

The table lists this clone with a few counts. V is TRBV5-5 and J is TRBJ2-7, with D perhaps matching TRBD1 (5 bases). V was shortened by 0 bases and J by 4 bases, with 8 bases between the two germline ends. CDR1 is SGHKS, CDR2 YYEKEE, per germline (reference sequence). This CDR3 spans 13 amino acids. CDR3 loop: CASSLARQYEQYF. DNA of the CDR3: TGTGCCAGCAGCTTGGCCCGACAGTACGAGCAGTACTTC.

This clone was recorded once. The chain is built from TRBV2 and TRBJ1-1; D might be TRBD1 (6 bases). The CDR3 contains 13 residues. Germline V gene sequence: CDR1 SNHLY, CDR2 FYNNEI. The V end lost 5 bases, the J end lost 3 bases, and 10 bases lay between the germline ends. This CDR3 is CASSREGDTEAFF. CDR3 DNA: TGTGCCAGCAGTAGAGAGGGGGACACTGAAGCTTTCTTT.

The chain links TRBV4-3 to TRBJ2-3; 11 positions agree with TRBD2. The J segment lost 0 bases and the V segment lost 0 bases, leaving 5 bases of the junction unmatched. The germline V gene encodes CDR1 LGHNA and CDR2 YSLEER. This CDR3 contains 18 residues. CDR3 DNA sequence: TGCGCCAGCAGCCAAGAGCTAGCGGGGGGTTCTAGCACAGATACGCAGTATTTT. This sequence encodes CASSQELAGGSSTDTQYF.

J is TRBJ2-2 and V is TRBV6-5; tentative D call: TRBD1 (6 bases). The CDR3 extends over 15 amino acids. Germline CDR1 MNHEY, CDR2 SVGAGI. The ends were cut back, 7 bases at V and 1 base at J, with 13 bases in the middle. The CDR3, as DNA: TGTGCCAGCACCATGACAGGACAGAACACCGGGGAGCTGTTTTTT. Its translation: CASTMTGQNTGELFF.

The chain recombines TRBV19 with TRBJ2-6; 16 nucleotides line up with TRBD2. This CDR3 has 19 residues. Losses at the gene ends were 8 bases for V and 0 bases for J; bases not matched to a gene: 7. In germline, CDR1 is LNHDA, CDR2 SQIVND (reference sequence). This CDR3 is CASQTGLAGGRSGANVLTF. CDR3 in DNA: TGTGCCAGTCAGACGGGACTAGCGGGGGGGCGCTCTGGGGCCAACGTCCTGACTTTC. Filled out from reference TRBV19 and TRBJ2-6, the complete variable domain reads DGGITQSPKYLFRKEGQNVTLSCEQNLNHDAMYWYRQDPGQGLRLIYYSQIVNDFQKGDIAEGYSVSREKKESFPLTVTSAQKNPTAFYLCASQTGLAGGRSGANVLTFGAGSRLTVL.

The chain has TRBV6-5 and TRBJ2-3; 10 bases map to TRBD1. The CDR3 totals 13 residues. Germline V CDR1 and CDR2: MNHEY, SVGAGI. V shed 8 bases and J 10 bases; nucleotides not matched to a gene: 9. CDR3 sequence reads: CASRRTGGGSQYF. DNA of the CDR3: TGTGCCAGCCGAAGGACAGGGGGTGGTTCGCAGTATTTT.

The CDR3 coding sequence is TGTGCCAGTAGCGGACAGATTAACTATGGCTACACCTTC. Amino acid sequence: CASSGQINYGYTF. This chain links TRBV19 with TRBJ1-2, with a weak D call TRBD1 (6 bases). Deletions cut 6 bases from V and 1 base from J, with 9 bases between. The CDR3 is made up of 13 amino acids. The germline CDR1 and CDR2 sequences are LNHDA and SQIVND (reference sequence).